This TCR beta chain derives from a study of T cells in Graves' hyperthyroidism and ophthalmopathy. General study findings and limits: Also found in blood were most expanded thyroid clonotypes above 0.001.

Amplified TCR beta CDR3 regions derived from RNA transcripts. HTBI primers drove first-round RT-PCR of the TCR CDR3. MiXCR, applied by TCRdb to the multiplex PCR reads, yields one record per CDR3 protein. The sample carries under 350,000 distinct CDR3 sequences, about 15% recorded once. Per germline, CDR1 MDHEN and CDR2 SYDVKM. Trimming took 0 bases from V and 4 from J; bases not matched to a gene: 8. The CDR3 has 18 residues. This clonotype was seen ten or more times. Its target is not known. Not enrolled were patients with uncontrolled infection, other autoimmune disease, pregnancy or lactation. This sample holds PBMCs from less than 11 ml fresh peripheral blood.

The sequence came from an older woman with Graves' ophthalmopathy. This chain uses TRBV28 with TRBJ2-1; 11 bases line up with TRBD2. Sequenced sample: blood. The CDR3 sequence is CASSLWGSGTSGYNEQFF. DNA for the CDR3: TGTGCCAGCAGTTTATGGGGGTCGGGGACTAGCGGTTACAATGAGCAGTTCTTC.